The following is a TCR beta chain sequence with its context. This sample was taken from a study of OX40 agonist ivuxolimab in advanced cancers. This table comes from immunoSEQ multiplex PCR, and its TCRdb copy is limited to in-frame clones, with some not included. The sample has about 45,000 clones, 84% seen once. There are 14 residues in the CDR3. Germline assignment: CDR1 SGHRS and CDR2 YFSETQ. V lost 6 bases and J lost 0, with 12 bases in between. The clonotype originates from an adult with an advanced solid tumor such as melanoma, head and neck, liver or kidney cancer. The sequencing used CD4+ or CD8+ T cells sorted from blood, collected in a trial of the OX40 agonist ivuxolimab. This chain links TRBV5-1 with TRBJ1-1; a possible D gene is TRBD1 (6 bases). The CDR3 loop reads CASKNGQLNTEAFF. The CDR3 nucleotides read TGCGCCAGCAAAAATGGACAGCTGAACACTGAAGCTTTCTTT.